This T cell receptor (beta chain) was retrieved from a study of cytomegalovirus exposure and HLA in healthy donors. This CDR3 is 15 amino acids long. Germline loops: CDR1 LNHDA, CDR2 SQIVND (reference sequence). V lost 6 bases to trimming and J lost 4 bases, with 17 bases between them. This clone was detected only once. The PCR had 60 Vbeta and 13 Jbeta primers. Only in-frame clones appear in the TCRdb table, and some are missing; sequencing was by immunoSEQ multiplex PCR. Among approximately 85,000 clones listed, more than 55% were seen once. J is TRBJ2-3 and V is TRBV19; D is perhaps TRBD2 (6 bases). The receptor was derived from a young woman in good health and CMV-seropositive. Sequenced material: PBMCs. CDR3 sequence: CASSRGTGAADTQYF. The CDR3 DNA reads TGTGCCAGTAGCCGAGGGACTGGGGCCGCAGATACGCAGTATTTT. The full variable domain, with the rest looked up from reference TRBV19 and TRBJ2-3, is DGGITQSPKYLFRKEGQNVTLSCEQNLNHDAMYWYRQDPGQGLRLIYYSQIVNDFQKGDIAEGYSVSREKKESFPLTVTSAQKNPTAFYLCASSRGTGAADTQYFGPGTRLTVL.